Shown below are 7 T cell receptor beta chains from a single sample sequenced in a study of long-term antiretroviral therapy in people with HIV (dated by TCRdb to between 2020 and 2023). The immunoSEQ hsTCRB v3.0 assay was used at survey level resolution to sequence the TRB variable region. In TCRdb, the immuneACCESS table is reduced to in-frame sequences with V and J assigned. These tables do not hold every clone; where another copy was compared, an unresolved V gene accounts for under half, and the others remain unexplained. The sample records tens of thousands of clones, 80% to 85% of which are singletons. The ten most abundant clones make up around 5.9% of the sample. The input for sequencing was unsorted PBMCs, taken 1 year after starting antiretroviral therapy. These receptor sequences come from a man younger than 35 with HIV.

This clone was recorded only once. The CDR3 sequence is CASSLNHAPSGNTIYF. The CDR3 DNA sequence: TGTGCCAGCAGTTTGAACCATGCACCCTCTGGAAACACCATATATTTT. The chain uses TRBV21-1 and TRBJ1-3. TRBV21-1 is a pseudogene locus. This CDR3 is built from 16 residues.

V gene TRBV5-1 combines with J gene TRBJ1-1, with 9 positions matching TRBD1. After removal of 4 bases from V and 6 bases from J, the junction contained 10 bases not matched to a gene. CDR3 length: 15 residues. Germline CDR1 SGHRS, CDR2 YFSETQ. The CDR3 region is CASSVGDREVSEAFF. The CDR3 nucleotides are TGCGCCAGCAGCGTGGGGGACAGGGAAGTTTCTGAAGCTTTCTTT.

The V call is TRBV6-5, the J call TRBJ1-4, with D maybe TRBD1 (5 bases). The CDR3 is made up of 15 amino acids. V gave up 6 bases and J gave up 1 base, with 12 bases separating them. Looked up from germline, CDR1 is MNHEY and CDR2 is SVGAGI. The CDR3 DNA reads TGTGCCAGCAGCCTGGGGAGGGGAACTAATGAAAAACTGTTTTTT. It specifies CASSLGRGTNEKLFF.

The rearrangement joins TRBV5-8 to TRBJ2-7; the D is unclear. The CDR3 has 10 amino acids. CDR1 SGHTS and CDR2 YDEGEE come from the germline V gene. Trimming took off 5 bases at V and 6 bases at J, with 6 bases between the two ends. This CDR3 is CASSKLEQYF. The DNA of the CDR3 is TGTGCCAGCAGTAAACTCGAGCAGTACTTC.

The chain carries TRBV4-3 and TRBJ2-1; TRBD1 aligns across 7 bases. Germline values: CDR1 LGHNA, CDR2 YSLEER. The CDR3 is 15 amino acids. The ends lost 1 base at V and 7 bases at J; junction bases unmatched: 7. The CDR3 DNA is TGCGCCAGCAGCCAAGGAGGGACAGCTCCTAATGAGCAGTTCTTC. It specifies CASSQGGTAPNEQFF.

The V call is TRBV27, the J call TRBJ2-6, with D tentatively TRBD1 (5 bases). V was shortened by 6 bases and J by 4 bases, with 10 bases between the two germline ends. The CDR3 is made up of 14 amino acids. Germline V gene sequence: CDR1 MNHEY, CDR2 SMNVEV (reference sequence). CDR3 sequence reads: CASRGALGANVLTF. DNA for the CDR3: TGTGCCAGCAGAGGGGCTCTCGGGGCCAACGTCCTGACTTTC.

The chain couples TRBV27 to TRBJ2-6; D is unclear. This CDR3 comprises 13 residues. Germline CDR1 reads MNHEY; CDR2 reads SMNVEV (reference sequence). Between the trimmed V and J ends, which lost 7 bases and 1 base, there was a span of 5 bases. CDR3 nucleotide sequence: TGTGCCAGCAACCCATCTGGGGCCAACGTCCTGACTTTC. Translated, it gives CASNPSGANVLTF. The variable domain in full, completed from reference TRBV27 and TRBJ2-6, reads EAQVTQNPRYLITVTGKKLTVTCSQNMNHEYMSWYRQDPGLGLRQIYYSMNVEVTDKGDVPEGYKVSRKEKRNFPLILESPSPNQTSLYFCASNPSGANVLTFGAGSRLTVL.